The clone carrying this T cell receptor (beta chain) has a handful of counts. Its antigen is not known. This record belongs to a study of beta chain features in type 1 diabetes. The germline V gene has CDR1 MNHNS and CDR2 SASEGT. V lost 5 bases to trimming and J lost 2 bases, with 5 bases between them. The length of the CDR3 is 12 residues. Regarding the study as a whole: A moderate, significant TCRB CDR3 shortening appeared in type 1 diabetes across four CD4+ subsets.

The authors reverse transcribed all of the isolated RNA, so sequencing captured expressed TCRB transcripts. Some clones are missing from TCRdb's copy, which holds only in-frame ones; the method was immunoSEQ multiplex PCR. The sample lists 240,000 or so clones; approximately 15% were seen once. The sequence derives from a man aged 25-40 years with type 1 diabetes. The chain uses TRBV6-1 and TRBJ2-3; no clear D. Sequencing was carried out using naive CD4+ T cells from blood. The DNA for the CDR3 is TGTGCCAGCAGTCCGTTCACAGATACGCAGTATTTT. Translating it yields CASSPFTDTQYF.